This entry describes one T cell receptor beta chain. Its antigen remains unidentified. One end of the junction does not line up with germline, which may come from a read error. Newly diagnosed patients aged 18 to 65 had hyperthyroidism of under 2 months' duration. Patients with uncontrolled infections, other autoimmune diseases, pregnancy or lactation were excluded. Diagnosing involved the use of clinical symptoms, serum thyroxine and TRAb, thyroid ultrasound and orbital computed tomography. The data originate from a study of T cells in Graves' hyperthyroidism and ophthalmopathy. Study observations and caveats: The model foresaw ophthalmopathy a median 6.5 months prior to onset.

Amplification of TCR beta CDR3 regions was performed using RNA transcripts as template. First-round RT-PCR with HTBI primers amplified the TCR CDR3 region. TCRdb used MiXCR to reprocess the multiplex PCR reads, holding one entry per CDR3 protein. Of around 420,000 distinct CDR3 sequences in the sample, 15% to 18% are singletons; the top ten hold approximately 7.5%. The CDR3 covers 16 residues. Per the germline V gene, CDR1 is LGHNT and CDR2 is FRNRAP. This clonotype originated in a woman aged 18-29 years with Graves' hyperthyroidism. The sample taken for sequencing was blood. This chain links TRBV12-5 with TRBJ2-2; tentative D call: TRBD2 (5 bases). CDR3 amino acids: CASGLSRLVNTGEPFF. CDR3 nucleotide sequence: TGTGCTAGTGGTTTGTCCAGACTTGTGAACACCGGGGAGCCGTTTTTT.